This entry is about one TCR beta chain. This record comes from a study of blood T cell repertoires in COVID-19. Study-wide background: PBMCs, B-cell-depleted T cells, or T cells provided the cDNA or gDNA that made up the material.

This CDR3 has 13 amino acids. V was trimmed by 6 bases and J by 3 bases, leaving 11 bases between them. Germline CDR1 is KGHSH and CDR2 is LQKENI. TCRdb's table, derived via immunoSEQ multiplex PCR, lists solely in-frame clones and lacks some. The sample includes over 250,000 clones, roughly 88% seen only once; the top ten take 8% to 13%. Sequencing was performed on peripheral blood. The V call is TRBV18, the J call TRBJ1-2, with unresolved D. The receptor was derived from a woman between 65 and 79 years old with acute or convalescent COVID-19. The CDR3: CASSLGQDYGYTF. DNA of the CDR3: TGTGCCAGCTCTCTCGGTCAGGACTATGGCTACACCTTC.